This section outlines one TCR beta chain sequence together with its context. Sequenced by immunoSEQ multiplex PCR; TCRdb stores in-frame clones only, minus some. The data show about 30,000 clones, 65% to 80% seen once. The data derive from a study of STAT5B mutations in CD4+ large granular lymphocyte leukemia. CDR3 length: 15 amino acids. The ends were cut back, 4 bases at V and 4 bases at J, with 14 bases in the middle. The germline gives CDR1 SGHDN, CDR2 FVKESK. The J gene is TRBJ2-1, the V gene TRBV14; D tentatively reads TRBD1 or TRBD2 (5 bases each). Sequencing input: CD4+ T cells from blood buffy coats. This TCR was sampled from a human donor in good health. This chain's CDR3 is CASSPSGTVYNEQFF. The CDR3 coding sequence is TGTGCCAGCAGCCCCTCCGGGACCGTTTACAATGAGCAGTTCTTC.